This T cell receptor beta chain was profiled in a study of T cells in Graves' hyperthyroidism and ophthalmopathy. Germline V CDR1 and CDR2: SGHTA, FQGTGA. The length of the CDR3 is 12 residues. V was pared by 0 bases and J by 6 bases, with 2 bases between. Amplified TCR beta CDR3 regions came from RNA transcripts. HTBI primers were employed in a first-round RT-PCR of the TCR CDR3. One entry per CDR3 protein, called by TCRdb with MiXCR from the multiplex PCR reads. The sample records roughly 240,000 distinct CDR3 sequences, roughly 17% being singletons. This clonotype was observed at least ten times. Specimen: blood. V gene TRBV7-3 combines with J gene TRBJ2-2, with D unresolved. The TCR sequence derives from a woman under 30 with Graves' ophthalmopathy. CDR3 in amino acids: CASSLTAGELFF. CDR3 sequence (DNA): TGTGCCAGCAGCTTAACTGCCGGGGAGCTGTTTTTT.